One sample yielded the 21 T cell receptor beta chains listed below, sequenced in a study of T cell responses to AZD1222 COVID-19 vaccine. The protocol was immunoSEQ multiplex PCR, while the TCRdb copy is restricted to in-frame clones and leaves out a portion. The table has around 150,000 clones, about 90% seen once. Sequences were derived from peripheral blood, sampled 28 days after the second AZD1222 dose. All receptors come from an adult who received the AZD1222 COVID-19 vaccine.

V gene TRBV7-2 combines with J gene TRBJ2-2; the match to TRBD2 covers 7 bases. This CDR3 has 16 amino acids. V shed 2 bases, J shed 6 bases, and the junction held 9 bases outside the gene matches. The germline V gene has CDR1 SGHTA and CDR2 FQGNSA. Here the CDR3 DNA reads TGTGCCAGCAGCTTATCGGGGGGTGGTCTCTCCGGGGAGCTGTTTTTT. Its protein is CASSLSGGGLSGELFF. Variable domain in full (rest from reference TRBV7-2 and TRBJ2-2): GAGVSQSPSNKVTEKGKDVELRCDPISGHTALYWYRQSLGQGLEFLIYFQGNSAPDKSGLPSDRFSAERTGGSVSTLTIQRTQQEDSAVYLCASSLSGGGLSGELFFGEGSRLTVL.

The chain recombines TRBV13 with TRBJ2-7; 11 nucleotides line up with TRBD2. CDR1 and CDR2 from the germline V gene are PRHDT and FYEKMQ (reference sequence). V trimming: 10 bases; J trimming: 2 bases; junction bases outside the gene matches: 16. This CDR3 is built from 17 residues. The CDR3 sequence: CATSQRLAGPLPYEQYF. CDR3 in DNA: TGTGCCACCTCGCAAAGACTAGCGGGGCCACTTCCCTACGAGCAGTACTTC.

The genes are TRBV6-5 and TRBJ2-2, with unresolved D. The germline CDR1 and CDR2 sequences are MNHEY and SVGAGI. The CDR3 runs to 14 residues. V was pared by 6 bases and J by 4 bases, with 12 bases between. CDR3: CASSPTSFTGELFF. For the CDR3, the DNA is TGTGCCAGCAGCCCAACCAGTTTCACCGGGGAGCTGTTTTTT.

V is TRBV7-9 and J is TRBJ2-1; 7 bases align to TRBD1. There are 16 residues in the CDR3. Germline V gene data show CDR1 as SEHNR and CDR2 as FQNEAQ (reference sequence). Losses at the gene ends were 5 bases for V and 8 bases for J; bases not matched to a gene: 15. The CDR3 DNA sequence: TGTGCCAGCAGCGCTAGACAGGGCTGGCCGGATGATGAGCAGTTCTTC. Its protein product is CASSARQGWPDDEQFF.

The V call is TRBV19, the J call TRBJ2-7; D unclear. CDR3 length: 16 amino acids. V lost 5 bases to trimming and J lost 2 bases, with 19 bases between them. Germline loops: CDR1 LNHDA, CDR2 SQIVND (reference sequence). CDR3 sequence (DNA): TGTGCCAGTAGTCACCCGGATCAAAGAGGCACCTACGAGCAGTACTTC. It yields the protein CASSHPDQRGTYEQYF.

This chain uses TRBV18 with TRBJ2-1; 8 positions agree with TRBD1. The trim removed 3 bases at V and 2 bases at J, leaving 3 bases unmatched. This CDR3 region has 15 residues. Germline CDR1 reads KGHSH; CDR2 reads LQKENI. CDR3 protein: CASSPGTGAYNEQFF. The CDR3 nucleotides are TGTGCCAGCTCACCCGGGACAGGAGCCTACAATGAGCAGTTCTTC.

This chain connects TRBV20-1 to TRBJ1-2; no definite D call. The CDR3 length is 12 residues. The ends were cut back, 3 bases at V and 4 bases at J, with 9 bases in the middle. Germline values: CDR1 DFQATT, CDR2 SNEGSKA (reference sequence). In nucleotides, the CDR3 is TGCAGTGCTAGTTCAGGCCTCTATGGCTACACCTTC. Translated, it gives CSASSGLYGYTF.

The chain couples TRBV28 to TRBJ2-5; D is uncertain. The CDR3 covers 12 residues. V lost 6 bases, J lost 5 bases, and 10 bases lay in between. CDR1 is MDHEN, CDR2 SYDVKM, per germline. CDR3 DNA: TGTGCCAGCAGGCTTGCTACGGAGACCCAGTACTTC. Translation: CASRLATETQYF. The full variable domain, in which reference TRBV28 and TRBJ2-5 provide the parts outside the CDR3, is DVKVTQSSRYLVKRTGEKVFLECVQDMDHENMFWYRQDPGLGLRLIYFSYDVKMKEKGDIPEGYSVSREKKERFSLILESASTNQTSMYLCASRLATETQYFGPGTRLLVL.

The chain recombines TRBV3-1 (or the pseudogene TRBV3-2) with TRBJ2-1; possibly TRBD2 for D (6 bases). The CDR3 is 15 residues long. Trimming removed 0 bases at V and 9 bases at J, with 15 bases between. From germline, CDR1 is LGHDT and CDR2 YNNKEL (reference sequence). CDR3: CASSQDQAGSREQFF. The CDR3, as DNA: TGTGCCAGCAGCCAAGATCAAGCGGGTAGCCGTGAGCAGTTCTTC.

The chain employs TRBV2 and TRBJ1-5; 10 bases map to TRBD1. The V gene end was trimmed by 9 bases and the J gene end by 7 bases; junction bases not matched to a gene: 6. The CDR3 consists of 13 residues. In germline, CDR1 is SNHLY, CDR2 FYNNEI. The CDR3 DNA is TGTGCCAGTAGGGGGGACAGGGGACAGCCCCAGCATTTT. It specifies CASRGDRGQPQHF.

This sequence joins TRBV3-1 (or the pseudogene TRBV3-2) and TRBJ2-1; 7 bases are shared with TRBD2. Germline V gene data show CDR1 as LGHDT and CDR2 as YNNKEL (reference sequence). Losses at the gene ends were 11 bases for V and 7 bases for J; bases not matched to a gene: 8. The CDR3 consists of 12 residues. The CDR3 is CALGEGRNEQFF. The CDR3 bases are TGTGCCCTCGGGGAGGGCCGAAATGAGCAGTTCTTC.

The chain combines TRBV9 with TRBJ2-5; D is perhaps TRBD1 (5 bases). The germline V and J ends were trimmed by 0 bases and 1 base, with 7 bases remaining between them. The length of the CDR3 is 14 residues. Germline V CDR1 and CDR2: SGDLS, YYNGEE. CDR3 residues: CASSVAGLQETQYF. The CDR3 DNA reads as TGTGCCAGCAGCGTAGCAGGGCTCCAAGAGACCCAGTACTTC.

The chain joins TRBV15 to TRBJ1-2; D possibly corresponds to TRBD1 (5 bases). V dropped 0 bases and J dropped 0 bases, with 17 bases sitting between them. Germline V lookup: CDR1 LNHNV, CDR2 YYDKDF (reference sequence). The CDR3 length is 18 residues. This chain's CDR3 is CATSRDGSGTAANYGYTF. The CDR3 DNA reads as TGTGCCACCAGCAGAGATGGGTCAGGGACTGCAGCTAACTATGGCTACACCTTC.

The chain employs TRBV27 and TRBJ2-6; D gene unclear. Trimming stripped 2 bases from V and 3 bases from J, with 8 bases between. Germline-derived CDR1 and CDR2 are MNHEY and SMNVEV (reference sequence). The CDR3 sequence is 15 residues long. This chain's CDR3 is CASSLVGIGANVLTF. The CDR3 nucleotides read TGTGCCAGCAGTTTAGTGGGGATTGGGGCCAACGTCCTGACTTTC.

The CDR3 reads CASSTDSSYNEQFF. The CDR3 coding sequence is TGCGCCAGCAGCACAGATAGCTCCTACAATGAGCAGTTCTTC. The chain combines TRBV10-2 with TRBJ2-1; no definite D call. CDR3 length: 14 amino acids. Germline-derived CDR1 and CDR2 are WSHSY and SAAADI. Trimming cost V 6 bases and J 0 bases, with 9 bases left between them.

The chain couples TRBV11-2 to TRBJ2-2; TRBD1 matches 7 bases. CDR1 and CDR2 from the germline V gene are SGHAT and FQNNGV. The CDR3 sequence is 16 residues long. V was clipped by 2 bases and J by 0 bases; unmatched bases: 3. For the CDR3, the DNA is TGTGCCAGCAGCTTACTCCAGGGGGCGAACACCGGGGAGCTGTTTTTT. Encoded protein: CASSLLQGANTGELFF. The full variable domain, its missing parts supplied by reference TRBV11-2 and TRBJ2-2, is EAGVAQSPRYKIIEKRQSVAFWCNPISGHATLYWYQQILGQGPKLLIQFQNNGVVDDSQLPKDRFSAERLKGVDSTLKIQPAKLEDSAVYLCASSLLQGANTGELFFGEGSRLTVL.

This chain connects TRBV19 to TRBJ2-1; D uncertain. The CDR3 length is 17 residues. V lost 3 bases and J 6 bases, leaving 21 bases between the germline ends. CDR1 and CDR2 (germline): LNHDA, SQIVND (reference sequence). CDR3 coding DNA: TGTGCCAGTAGTATCCCCAACCTAGGAGTCGGCAGCAATGAGCAGTTCTTC. Its translation: CASSIPNLGVGSNEQFF.

The genes are TRBV4-3 and TRBJ1-4, with TRBD1 as a possible D gene (5 bases). V was clipped by 4 bases and J by 5 bases, with 20 bases between them. The CDR3 extends over 17 amino acids. Germline CDR1 LGHNA, CDR2 YSLEER. The DNA for the CDR3 is TGCGCCAGCAGCCGTGAAATATACAGGACGGGCAATGAAAAACTGTTTTTT. Protein product: CASSREIYRTGNEKLFF.

The V call is TRBV28, the J call TRBJ2-5; D remains ambiguous. This CDR3 comprises 11 residues. Trimming removed 3 bases at V and 4 bases at J, with 3 bases between. CDR1 MDHEN and CDR2 SYDVKM come from the germline V gene. CDR3 sequence (DNA): TGTGCCAGCAGTTTTTTAGAGACCCAGTACTTC. Amino acids: CASSFLETQYF.

This clone occurred once. The chain links TRBV7-2 to TRBJ2-7; possible D gene TRBD1, 5 bases. The germline V gene encodes CDR1 SGHTA and CDR2 FQGNSA. The CDR3 totals 13 residues. Trimming pared 5 bases from V and 4 bases from J, leaving 12 bases between. The CDR3 sequence: CASSTPTVYEQYF. CDR3 DNA sequence: TGTGCCAGCAGCACACCGACAGTGTACGAGCAGTACTTC.

The rearrangement links TRBV30 to TRBJ1-6; 8 nucleotides match TRBD1. CDR3 length: 16 amino acids. The V gene's germline CDR1 is GTSNPN and CDR2 SVGIG (reference sequence). The V and J ends lost 1 base and 10 bases, in that order; junction bases with no gene match: 12. The CDR3 coding sequence is TGTGCCTGGAGTGGAGGGACAGGCCTAAATCCCTCACCCCTCCACTTT. This encodes CAWSGGTGLNPSPLHF.